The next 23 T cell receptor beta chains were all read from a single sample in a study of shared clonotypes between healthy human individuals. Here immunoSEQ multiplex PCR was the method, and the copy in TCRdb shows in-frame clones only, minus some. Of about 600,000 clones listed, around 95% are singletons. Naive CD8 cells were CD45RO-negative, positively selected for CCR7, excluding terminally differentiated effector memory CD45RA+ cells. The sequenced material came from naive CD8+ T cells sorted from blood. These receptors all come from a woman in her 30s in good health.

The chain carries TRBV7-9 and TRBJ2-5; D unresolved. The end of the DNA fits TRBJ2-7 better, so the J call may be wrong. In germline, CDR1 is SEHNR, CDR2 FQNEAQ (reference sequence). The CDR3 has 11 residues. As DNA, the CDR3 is TGTGCCAGCAGCCACTTCTACGAGCAGTACTTC. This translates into CASSHFYEQYF.

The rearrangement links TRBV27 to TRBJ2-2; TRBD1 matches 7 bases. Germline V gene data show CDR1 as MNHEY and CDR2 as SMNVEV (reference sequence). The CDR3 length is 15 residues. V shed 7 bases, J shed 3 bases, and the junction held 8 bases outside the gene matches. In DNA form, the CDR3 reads TGTGCCAGCAATCCCGGGACAGCCTACACCGGGGAGCTGTTTTTT. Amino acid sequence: CASNPGTAYTGELFF.

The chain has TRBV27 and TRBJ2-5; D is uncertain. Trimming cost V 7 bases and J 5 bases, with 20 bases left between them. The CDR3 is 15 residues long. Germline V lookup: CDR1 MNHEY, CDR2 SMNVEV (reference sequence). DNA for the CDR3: TGTGCCAGCATACCCAGACTCGTCGTAGGTGAGACCCAGTACTTC. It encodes CASIPRLVVGETQYF.

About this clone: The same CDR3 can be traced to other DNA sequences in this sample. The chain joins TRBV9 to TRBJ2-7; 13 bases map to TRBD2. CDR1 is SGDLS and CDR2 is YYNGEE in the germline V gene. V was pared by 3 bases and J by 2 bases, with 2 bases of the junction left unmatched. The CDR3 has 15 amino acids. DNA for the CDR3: TGTGCCAGCAGCGGTGGACTAGCGGGGGCCTACGAGCAGTACTTC. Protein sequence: CASSGGLAGAYEQYF.

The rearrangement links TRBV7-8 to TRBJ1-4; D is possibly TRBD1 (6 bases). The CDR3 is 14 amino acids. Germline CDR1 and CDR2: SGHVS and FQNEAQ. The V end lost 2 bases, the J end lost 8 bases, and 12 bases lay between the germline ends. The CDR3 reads CASSLIGGREKLFF. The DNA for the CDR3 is TGTGCCAGCAGCTTAATAGGGGGGCGGGAAAAACTGTTTTTT.

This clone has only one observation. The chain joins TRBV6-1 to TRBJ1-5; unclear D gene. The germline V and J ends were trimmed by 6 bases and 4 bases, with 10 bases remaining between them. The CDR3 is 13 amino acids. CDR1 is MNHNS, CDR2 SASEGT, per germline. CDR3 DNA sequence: TGTGCCAGCAGGACACGGGAGAATCAGCCCCAGCATTTT. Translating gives CASRTRENQPQHF.

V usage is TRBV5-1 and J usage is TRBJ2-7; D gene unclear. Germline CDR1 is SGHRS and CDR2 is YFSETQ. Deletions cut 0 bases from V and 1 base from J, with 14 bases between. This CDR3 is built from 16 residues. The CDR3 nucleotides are TGCGCCAGCAGCTTGGGGCCGGACGGTCTGTCCTACGAGCAGTACTTC. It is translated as CASSLGPDGLSYEQYF. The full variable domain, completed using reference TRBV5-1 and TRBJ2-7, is KAGVTQTPRYLIKTRGQQVTLSCSPISGHRSVSWYQQTPGQGLQFLFEYFSETQRNKGNFPGRFSGRQFSNSRSEMNVSTLELGDSALYLCASSLGPDGLSYEQYFGPGTRLTVT.

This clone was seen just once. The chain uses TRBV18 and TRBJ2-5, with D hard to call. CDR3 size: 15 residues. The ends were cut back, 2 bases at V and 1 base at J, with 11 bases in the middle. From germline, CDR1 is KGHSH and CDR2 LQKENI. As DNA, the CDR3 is TGTGCCAGCTCACCAACATCCGCAACCCAAGAGACCCAGTACTTC. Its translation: CASSPTSATQETQYF.

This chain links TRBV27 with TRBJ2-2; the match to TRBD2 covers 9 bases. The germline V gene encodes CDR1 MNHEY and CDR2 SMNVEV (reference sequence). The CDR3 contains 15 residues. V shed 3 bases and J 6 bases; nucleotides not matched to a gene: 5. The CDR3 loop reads CASSLLAGDSGELFF. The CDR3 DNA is TGTGCCAGCAGTTTGTTAGCGGGAGATTCCGGGGAGCTGTTTTTT.

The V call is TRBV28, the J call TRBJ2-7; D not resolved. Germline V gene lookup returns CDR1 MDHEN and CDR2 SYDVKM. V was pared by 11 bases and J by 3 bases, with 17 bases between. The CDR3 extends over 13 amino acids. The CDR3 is CAGRPQGGYEQYF. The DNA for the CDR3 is TGTGCCGGAAGACCCCAAGGTGGCTACGAGCAGTACTTC.

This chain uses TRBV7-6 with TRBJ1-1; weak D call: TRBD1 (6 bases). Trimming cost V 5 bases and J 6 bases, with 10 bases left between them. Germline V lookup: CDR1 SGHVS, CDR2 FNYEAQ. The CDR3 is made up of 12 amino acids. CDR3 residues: CASSRAGAEAFF. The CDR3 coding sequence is TGTGCCAGCAGCCGTGCAGGGGCTGAAGCTTTCTTT.

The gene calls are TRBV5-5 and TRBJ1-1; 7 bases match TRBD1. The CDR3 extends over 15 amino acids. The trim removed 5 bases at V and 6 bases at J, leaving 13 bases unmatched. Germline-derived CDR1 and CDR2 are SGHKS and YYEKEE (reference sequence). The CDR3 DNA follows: TGTGCCAGCAGATATGAGCGACAGGGAATTCCTGAAGCTTTCTTT. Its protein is CASRYERQGIPEAFF. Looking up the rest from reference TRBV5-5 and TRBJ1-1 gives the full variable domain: DAGVTQSPTHLIKTRGQQVTLRCSPISGHKSVSWYQQVLGQGPQFIFQYYEKEERGRGNFPDRFSARQFPNYSSELNVNALLLGDSALYLCASRYERQGIPEAFFGQGTRLTVV.

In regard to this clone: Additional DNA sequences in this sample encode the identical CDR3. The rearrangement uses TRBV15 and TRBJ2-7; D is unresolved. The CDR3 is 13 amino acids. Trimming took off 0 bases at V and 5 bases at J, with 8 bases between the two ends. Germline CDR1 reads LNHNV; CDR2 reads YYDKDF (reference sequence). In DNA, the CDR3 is TGTGCCACCAGCAGAGATTCTGGGGACGAGCAGTACTTC. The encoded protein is CATSRDSGDEQYF.

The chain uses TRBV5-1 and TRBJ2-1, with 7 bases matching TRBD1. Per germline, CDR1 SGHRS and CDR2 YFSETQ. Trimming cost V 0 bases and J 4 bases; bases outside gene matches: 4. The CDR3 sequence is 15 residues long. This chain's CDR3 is CASSLAGGDYNEQFF. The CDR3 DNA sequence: TGCGCCAGCAGCTTGGCAGGGGGTGATTACAATGAGCAGTTCTTC.

The DNA of the CDR3 is TGTGCCAGCAGCCCAGATAGCGGGAGCTCCTACAATGAGCAGTTCTTC. Residues: CASSPDSGSSYNEQFF. The chain is built from TRBV13 and TRBJ2-1; 9 nucleotides line up with TRBD2. This CDR3 comprises 16 residues. Trimming cost V 5 bases and J 0 bases; bases outside gene matches: 5. Germline V lookup: CDR1 PRHDT, CDR2 FYEKMQ (reference sequence). Supplemented by reference TRBV13 and TRBJ2-1, the full variable domain reads AAGVIQSPRHLIKEKRETATLKCYPIPRHDTVYWYQQGPGQDPQFLISFYEKMQSDKGSIPDRFSAQQFSDYHSELNMSSLELGDSALYFCASSPDSGSSYNEQFFGPGTRLTVL.

The CDR3 sequence is CASSLNRDYYNEQFF. The CDR3 DNA reads TGTGCCAGCAGTTTAAATCGGGACTACTACAATGAGCAGTTCTTC. V and J are TRBV6-1 and TRBJ2-1, with 7 nucleotides matching TRBD2. CDR1 MNHNS and CDR2 SASEGT come from the germline V gene. Losses at the gene ends were 5 bases for V and 3 bases for J; bases not matched to a gene: 7. The CDR3 loop spans 15 amino acids.

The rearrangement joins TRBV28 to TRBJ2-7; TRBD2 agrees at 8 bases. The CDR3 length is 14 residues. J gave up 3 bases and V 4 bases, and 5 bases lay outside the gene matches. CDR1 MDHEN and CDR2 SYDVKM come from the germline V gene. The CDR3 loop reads CASSSPAGDYEQYF. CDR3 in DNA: TGTGCCAGCAGTTCCCCAGCGGGAGACTACGAGCAGTACTTC.

The CDR3 spells CASSVDEWIQFF. CDR3 DNA sequence: TGTGCCAGCAGCGTAGATGAGTGGATACAGTTCTTC. The chain combines TRBV9 with TRBJ2-1; D not certain. The germline V gene has CDR1 SGDLS and CDR2 YYNGEE. The length of the CDR3 is 12 residues. Trimming took 0 bases from V and 13 from J, leaving 11 bases between them.

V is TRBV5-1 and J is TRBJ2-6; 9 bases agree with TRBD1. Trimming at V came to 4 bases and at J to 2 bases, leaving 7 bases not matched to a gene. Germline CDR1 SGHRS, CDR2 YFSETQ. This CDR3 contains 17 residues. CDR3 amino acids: CASSGRTGEAGANVLTF. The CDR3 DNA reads TGCGCCAGCAGCGGTAGGACAGGGGAGGCTGGGGCCAACGTCCTGACTTTC.

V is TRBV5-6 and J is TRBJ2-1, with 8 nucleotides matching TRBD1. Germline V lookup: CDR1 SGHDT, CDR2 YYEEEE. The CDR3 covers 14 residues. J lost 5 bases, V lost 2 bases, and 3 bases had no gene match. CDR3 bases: TGTGCCAGCAGCTTCGGGACAGGTCACAATGAGCAGTTCTTC. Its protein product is CASSFGTGHNEQFF. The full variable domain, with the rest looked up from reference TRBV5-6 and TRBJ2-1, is DAGVTQSPTHLIKTRGQQVTLRCSPKSGHDTVSWYQQALGQGPQFIFQYYEEEERQRGNFPDRFSGHQFPNYSSELNVNALLLGDSALYLCASSFGTGHNEQFFGPGTRLTVL.

CDR3 region: CASSVPGTGLTYEQYF. In DNA form, the CDR3 reads TGTGCCAGCAGTGTCCCCGGGACAGGGTTAACCTACGAGCAGTACTTC. The chain recombines TRBV28 with TRBJ2-7; the match to TRBD1 covers 9 bases. From germline, CDR1 is MDHEN and CDR2 SYDVKM. This CDR3 comprises 16 residues. J was trimmed by 2 bases and V by 5 bases; bases with no gene match: 10.

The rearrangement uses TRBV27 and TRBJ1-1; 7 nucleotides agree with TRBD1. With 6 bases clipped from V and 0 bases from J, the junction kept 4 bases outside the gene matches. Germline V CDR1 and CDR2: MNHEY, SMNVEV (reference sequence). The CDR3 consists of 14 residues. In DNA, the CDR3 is TGTGCCAGCAGCTTAGACAGGGTGAACACTGAAGCTTTCTTT. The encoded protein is CASSLDRVNTEAFF.

CDR3: CASSVARTGRDYGYTF. The CDR3 nucleotides read TGTGCCAGCAGCGTAGCTCGGACAGGGAGAGACTATGGCTACACCTTC. The rearrangement links TRBV9 to TRBJ1-2, with 8 positions matching TRBD1. The CDR3 spans 16 residues. CDR1 is SGDLS, CDR2 YYNGEE, per germline. The V segment lost 0 bases and the J segment 3 bases; nucleotides outside the gene matches: 7.